These 27 T cell receptor beta chains share one sample of origin, sequenced in a study of monozygotic twins with inflammatory bowel disease. From the 5' RACE reads, TCRdb lists one entry per CDR3 protein and no DNA. Here the sample table reports about 210,000 distinct CDR3 sequences. The sequenced sample consisted of blood. The receptor set was obtained from a human donor with ulcerative colitis or Crohn's disease, or a healthy co-twin of an affected twin (not recorded which).

The gene calls are TRBV5-1 and TRBJ2-1; TCRdb returns TRBD2, unconfirmable since there is no DNA. The V gene's germline CDR1 is SGHRS and CDR2 YFSETQ. The CDR3 extends over 14 amino acids. CDR3 protein: CASSLAVVYNEQFF.

This chain links TRBV20-1 with TRBJ2-2; TCRdb's D gene call, TRBD1, goes unchecked for lack of DNA. The germline V gene has CDR1 DFQATT and CDR2 SNEGSKA (reference sequence). The CDR3 totals 15 residues. The CDR3 is CSARWASRGTGELFF.

The chain links TRBV5-6 to TRBJ2-4. The CDR3 covers 16 residues. Germline V gene sequence: CDR1 SGHDT, CDR2 YYEEEE. CDR3 in amino acids: CASSLAGETSKNIQYF.

V usage is TRBV7-6 and J usage is TRBJ2-7. CDR3 length: 14 residues. Germline loops: CDR1 SGHVS, CDR2 FNYEAQ. CDR3 region: CASSLDRGPYEQYF.

The chain has TRBV5-1 and TRBJ1-4; TCRdb gives TRBD1 as the D gene, but with no DNA this cannot be confirmed. The V gene's germline CDR1 is SGHRS and CDR2 YFSETQ. This CDR3 is built from 16 residues. The CDR3 reads CASSFGYGTINEKLFF. The complete variable domain, with remaining parts taken from reference TRBV5-1 and TRBJ1-4, reads KAGVTQTPRYLIKTRGQQVTLSCSPISGHRSVSWYQQTPGQGLQFLFEYFSETQRNKGNFPGRFSGRQFSNSRSEMNVSTLELGDSALYLCASSFGYGTINEKLFFGSGTQLSVL.

This chain uses TRBV20-1 with TRBJ2-3; no DNA is available, so the TRBD2 call from TCRdb remains unchecked. CDR3 length: 13 amino acids. Germline V gene data show CDR1 as DFQATT and CDR2 as SNEGSKA (reference sequence). The CDR3 sequence is CSAPSDYTDTQYF.

The rearrangement uses TRBV7-2 and TRBJ2-3. Germline V CDR1 and CDR2: SGHTA, FQGNSA. This CDR3 region has 14 residues. The CDR3 protein is CASSLRSDTDTQYF. Full variable domain (rest looked up from reference TRBV7-2 and TRBJ2-3): GAGVSQSPSNKVTEKGKDVELRCDPISGHTALYWYRQSLGQGLEFLIYFQGNSAPDKSGLPSDRFSAERTGGSVSTLTIQRTQQEDSAVYLCASSLRSDTDTQYFGPGTRLTVL.

The CDR3 reads CASSRTETGGGYTF. The chain is built from TRBV11-2 and TRBJ1-2; TCRdb designates TRBD1, a call that cannot be tested without DNA. The CDR3 has 14 residues. Germline V lookup: CDR1 SGHAT, CDR2 FQNNGV.

The CDR3 spells CASSQRDRKNIQYF. The chain has TRBV3-1 and TRBJ2-4; TCRdb returns TRBD1, unconfirmable since there is no DNA. Germline loops: CDR1 LGHDT, CDR2 YNNKEL (reference sequence). This CDR3 region has 14 residues.

This rearrangement joins TRBV11-1 to TRBJ2-5; TCRdb proposes TRBD1, but this gene call is untestable without DNA. Germline CDR1 is SGHAT and CDR2 is FQDESV (reference sequence). The CDR3 is made up of 18 amino acids. CDR3: CASSFMRRTGGIEETQYF. Combining the CDR3 with reference TRBV11-1 and TRBJ2-5 gives the whole variable domain EAEVAQSPRYKITEKSQAVAFWCDPISGHATLYWYRQILGQGPELLVQFQDESVVDDSQLPKDRFSAERLKGVDSTLKIQPAELGDSAMYLCASSFMRRTGGIEETQYFGPGTRLLVL.

The chain carries TRBV5-5 and TRBJ1-5; the D call of TRBD1 rests on TCRdb alone, since no DNA is present to check it. Germline loops: CDR1 SGHKS, CDR2 YYEKEE (reference sequence). CDR3 length: 14 amino acids. The CDR3 protein is CASSPDISNQPQHF.

V is TRBV19 and J is TRBJ2-7. The CDR3 is 13 amino acids. Germline values: CDR1 LNHDA, CDR2 SQIVND (reference sequence). The CDR3 sequence: CASGDRASYEQYF.

The chain joins TRBV5-1 to TRBJ2-7. This CDR3 has 15 residues. The germline CDR1 and CDR2 sequences are SGHRS and YFSETQ. This CDR3 is CASSLAVQASYEQYF.

J is TRBJ2-7 and V is TRBV10-3; the D gene TCRdb calls, TRBD1, cannot be checked with no DNA. This CDR3 is built from 15 residues. Germline V CDR1 and CDR2: ENHRY, SYGVKD. CDR3: CAISESVERGYEQYF.

The gene calls are TRBV7-3 and TRBJ2-3; the D gene TCRdb calls, TRBD2, cannot be checked with no DNA. This CDR3 spans 15 amino acids. Germline lookup yields CDR1 SGHTA and CDR2 FQGTGA. CDR3 region: CASSLGTSGVDTQYF.

This chain joins TRBV6-5 and TRBJ1-4; TCRdb returns TRBD1, unconfirmable since there is no DNA. The CDR3 length is 16 residues. The germline V gene has CDR1 MNHEY and CDR2 SVGAGI. CDR3 region: CASSYAETGSFEKLFF.

The rearrangement joins TRBV5-5 to TRBJ2-3; TCRdb's D gene call, TRBD1, goes unchecked for lack of DNA. Germline lookup yields CDR1 SGHKS and CDR2 YYEKEE (reference sequence). The CDR3 runs to 14 residues. CDR3 in amino acids: CASSRGQSTDTQYF.

The chain recombines TRBV7-6 with TRBJ1-3. This CDR3 contains 15 residues. Germline CDR1 is SGHVS and CDR2 is FNYEAQ. Here the CDR3 reads CASSFGQGSGNTIYF.

The gene calls are TRBV20-1 and TRBJ2-5; TCRdb's assignment of TRBD1 cannot be checked, as there is no DNA. The CDR3 has 14 amino acids. Germline V gene sequence: CDR1 DFQATT, CDR2 SNEGSKA (reference sequence). CDR3 in amino acids: CSARDSGAGETQYF.

V usage is TRBV18 and J usage is TRBJ2-2; TCRdb lists TRBD1, though no DNA is available to test this call. The CDR3 totals 15 residues. Germline CDR1 reads KGHSH; CDR2 reads LQKENI. CDR3: CASSQYRGKTGELFF.

V and J are TRBV6-5 and TRBJ2-7; the TCRdb call, TRBD1, lacks DNA for checking. The CDR3 totals 13 residues. Germline CDR1 and CDR2: MNHEY and SVGAGI. CDR3 in amino acids: CASSSRPFYEQYF.

V usage is TRBV6-1 and J usage is TRBJ1-2; TCRdb proposes TRBD1, but this gene call is untestable without DNA. Germline V gene data show CDR1 as MNHNS and CDR2 as SASEGT. The CDR3 is 14 amino acids. CDR3 protein: CASSEGQENYGYTF.

The chain links TRBV15 to TRBJ1-4; TCRdb proposes TRBD1, but this gene call is untestable without DNA. Germline CDR1 and CDR2: LNHNV and YYDKDF (reference sequence). This CDR3 is 15 amino acids long. The CDR3 is CATRTGTATNEKLFF.

The V and J genes are TRBV7-9 and TRBJ2-5; TCRdb's D call of TRBD2 is untestable without DNA. CDR1 and CDR2 (germline): SEHNR, FQNEAQ (reference sequence). The CDR3 runs 15 residues. The CDR3 is CASSFGGGGLETQYF.

This chain links TRBV9 with TRBJ2-5; TCRdb calls TRBD1, which cannot be checked without DNA. CDR1 is SGDLS and CDR2 is YYNGEE in the germline V gene. The CDR3 is 15 amino acids. This chain's CDR3 is CASSVGGTGVETQYF.

The chain employs TRBV2 and TRBJ2-7. CDR3 length: 17 amino acids. Germline V gene sequence: CDR1 SNHLY, CDR2 FYNNEI. CDR3: CASSEALPQLSSYEQYF.

The genes are TRBV18 and TRBJ2-5; the D call from TCRdb, TRBD1, cannot be confirmed without DNA. The CDR3 has 16 residues. Germline V gives CDR1 KGHSH, CDR2 LQKENI. The CDR3 sequence is CASSPPRGQRKETQYF.